This section outlines one TCR beta chain sequence together with its context. Its specificity is unknown. This record belongs to a study of T cell responses to AZD1222 COVID-19 vaccine. V was cut by 1 base and J by 5 bases, with 14 bases left in between. CDR3 length: 15 residues. The germline V gene has CDR1 LGHNA and CDR2 YNFKEQ. Whole-study results and caveats: No day 14 peak samples; only post-peak repertoires were characterized.

Method: immunoSEQ multiplex PCR; TCRdb's copy keeps in-frame clones and lacks some. In the table there are tens of thousands of clones, about nine tenths of which are singletons. The specimen was peripheral blood, collected on day 0 of AZD1222 vaccination. The chain has TRBV4-2 and TRBJ1-1, with a possible D match to TRBD1 (5 bases). This receptor was taken from an adult in good health. CDR3: CASSQGYGGNTEAFF. The CDR3 DNA reads as TGTGCCAGCAGCCAAGGTTACGGGGGGAATACTGAAGCTTTCTTT.